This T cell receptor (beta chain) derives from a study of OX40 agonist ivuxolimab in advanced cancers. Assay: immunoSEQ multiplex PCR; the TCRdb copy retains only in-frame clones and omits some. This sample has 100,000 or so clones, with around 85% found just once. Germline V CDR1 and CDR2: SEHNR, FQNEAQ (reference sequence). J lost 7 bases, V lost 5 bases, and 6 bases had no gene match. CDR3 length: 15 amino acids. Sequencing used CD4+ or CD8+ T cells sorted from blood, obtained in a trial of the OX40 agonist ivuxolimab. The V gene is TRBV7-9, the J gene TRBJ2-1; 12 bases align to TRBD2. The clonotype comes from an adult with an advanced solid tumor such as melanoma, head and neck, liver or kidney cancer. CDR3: CASSQRTSGINEQFF. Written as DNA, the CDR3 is TGTGCCAGCAGCCAAAGGACTAGCGGGATAAATGAGCAGTTCTTC.